This TCR beta chain appears in the sequencing data of a study of blood T cells in healthy people across ages. Overall study context: T cells yielded about one barcoded beta molecule per two cells through template switching.

The germline V gene has CDR1 SGHRS and CDR2 YFSETQ. Trimming cost V 4 bases and J 10 bases, with 17 bases left between them. The CDR3 consists of 14 residues. PBMCs numbering at least 6.5 million were isolated per sample. Each sample yielded at least 5.5 micrograms of PBMC total RNA. The authors ran a second PCR of roughly 6 to 11 cycles using a sample-barcoded 5' primer and a J-beta primer mix. Each cDNA was tagged by a template-switch adaptor containing 12 random nucleotides. TCRdb analysed the 5' RACE reads with MiXCR anew, one entry per CDR3 protein. The sample shows about 1.8 million distinct CDR3 sequences, 40% to 55% of them seen only once.

The chain uses TRBV5-1 and TRBJ1-4; TRBD1 might be the D (5 bases). This sequence was found in a woman aged 40-49 years in good health. The sequencing sample was made of blood. DNA of the CDR3: TGCGCCAGCAGCGGCAGGGAGGTTGCCGGAAAACTGTTTTTT. It encodes CASSGREVAGKLFF.